These 2 T cell receptor beta chains came from one sample sequenced in a study of cytomegalovirus exposure and HLA in healthy donors. Both 60 Vbeta primers and 13 Jbeta primers went into the PCR. Some clones are missing from TCRdb's copy, which holds only in-frame ones; the method was immunoSEQ multiplex PCR. The sample lists 80,000 to 100,000 clones; roughly 73% were seen once. Sequencing was performed on PBMCs. The origin of the receptors is a man in his fifties in good health and CMV-seropositive.

This clone was recorded a few times. Other DNA sequences of this sample code for an identical CDR3. The chain carries TRBV9 and TRBJ1-1; no firm D call. Deletions cut 3 bases from V and 0 bases from J, with 9 bases between. From germline, CDR1 is SGDLS and CDR2 YYNGEE. The CDR3 spans 14 residues. The DNA for the CDR3 is TGTGCCAGCAGCGCCCGACACCTGAACACTGAAGCTTTCTTT. Encoded protein: CASSARHLNTEAFF.

The sample holds one count of this clone. The chain is built from TRBV7-9 and TRBJ1-2; the D gene is possibly TRBD1 (6 bases). The CDR3 extends over 15 amino acids. CDR1 and CDR2 (germline): SEHNR, FQNEAQ (reference sequence). V gave up 3 bases and J gave up 1 base, with 12 bases separating them. For the CDR3, the DNA is TGTGCCAGCAGCTTCGAAGGACAGCATAACTATGGCTACACCTTC. Amino acids: CASSFEGQHNYGYTF.